This is a list of T cell receptor beta chains from one sample in a study of blood T cell repertoires in COVID-19. Libraries were prepared by immunoSEQ multiplex PCR; TCRdb keeps only in-frame clonotypes and omits some of them. The sample yields about 270,000 clones, under 90% seen once. Input material: peripheral blood. The origin of the receptors is a woman between 18 and 30 years old with acute or convalescent COVID-19. The CDR3 runs from the conserved cysteine through the conserved F or W. Fields, in order: J gene, clone size, V gene, D gene, CDR3 DNA, CDR3 protein. The D gene is left open where the match is weak. For some rows the clone size is stated as once, few or many, or as a class when expanded; others skip it.

>TRBJ2-7|few|TRBV7-2|NA
TGTGCCAGCAGCTCTAGCGCCTCCTACGAGCAGTACTTC
CASSSSASYEQYF
>TRBJ2-3|NA|TRBV25-1|TRBD2
TGTGCCAGCAGTGAAACCGGGACTAGCGGACCTAGCACAGATACGCAGTATTTT
CASSETGTSGPSTDTQYF
>TRBJ1-5|NA|TRBV28|NA
TGTGCCAGCAGTTTATTTGTCAGGGGTGAGAATAGCAATCAGCCCCAGCATTTT
CASSLFVRGENSNQPQHF
>TRBJ2-7|NA|TRBV6-5|TRBD1
TGTGCCAGCAGCCGGACAGGGGAGACCTACGAGCAGTACTTC
CASSRTGETYEQYF
>TRBJ2-7|NA|TRBV6-5|NA
TGTGCCAGCACCCCCGGACTGGGGTCGGGCGAGCAGTACTTC
CASTPGLGSGEQYF
>TRBJ1-1|NA|TRBV6-2/TRBV6-3|NA
TGTGCCAGCAGTACTGTTTGGGGCGGCACTGAAGCTTTCTTT
CASSTVWGGTEAFF
>TRBJ2-2|NA|TRBV5-6|TRBD2
TGTGCCAGCAGCTTGGCTCTAGCGGGAGGACCCGAGGGCACCGGGGAGCTGTTTTTT
CASSLALAGGPEGTGELFF
>TRBJ1-6|NA|TRBV27|NA
TGTGCCAGCAGGGTGGCCCAGGGAAATTCACCCCTCCACTTT
CASRVAQGNSPLHF
>TRBJ2-3|once|TRBV9|NA
TGTGCCAGCAGCCTCACTCTGACAGGATTTAGCACAGATACGCAGTATTTT
CASSLTLTGFSTDTQYF
>TRBJ1-1|NA|TRBV7-2|TRBD1
TGTGCCAGCAGCAAACGGACAGGGGTCACTGAAGCTTTCTTT
CASSKRTGVTEAFF
>TRBJ2-5|NA|TRBV5-1|TRBD1
TGCGCCAGCAGCTTGGATGACAGGGTGGAGACCCAGTACTTC
CASSLDDRVETQYF
>TRBJ1-3|NA|TRBV15|NA
TGTGCCACCAGCAGAGACGAGGGATTTGGAAACACCATATATTTT
CATSRDEGFGNTIYF
>TRBJ2-1|NA|TRBV5-4|NA
TGTGCCAGCAGCTCCAAAGAGTACTCCTACAATGAGCAGTTCTTC
CASSSKEYSYNEQFF
>TRBJ1-1|NA|TRBV5-1|TRBD1
TGCGCCAGCAAAAGGGACAGGGGGGACACTGAAGCTTTCTTT
CASKRDRGDTEAFF
>TRBJ2-2|NA|TRBV6-6|TRBD1
TGTGCCAGCAGGGCGACAGGGGGCGGCACCGGGGAGCTGTTTTTT
CASRATGGGTGELFF
>TRBJ2-1|NA|TRBV6-2/TRBV6-3|TRBD2
TGTGCCAGCAGTTACGATTCGTCCCTAGCGGGTGTGAGCTCCTACAATGAGCAGTTCTTC
CASSYDSSLAGVSSYNEQFF
>TRBJ1-3|NA|TRBV13|NA
TGTGCCAGCAGCTTAGACTCGGACAGACCCGGAAACACCATATATTTT
CASSLDSDRPGNTIYF
>TRBJ2-5|NA|TRBV30|NA
TGTGCCTGTAGAGGGGGGGGCGAGACCCAGTACTTC
CACRGGGETQYF
>TRBJ1-2|NA|TRBV6-2/TRBV6-3|NA
TGTGCCAGCAGTTACGTCGGTGTGAGCTATGGCTACACCTTC
CASSYVGVSYGYTF
>TRBJ1-3|NA|TRBV7-2|NA
TGTGCCAGCAGCTCGGACATTGGAAACACCATATATTTT
CASSSDIGNTIYF
>TRBJ2-1|NA|TRBV6-5|NA
TGTGCCAGCAGTTCCGTTAGCCTTTCCTACAATGAGCAGTTCTTC
CASSSVSLSYNEQFF
>TRBJ2-7|NA|TRBV6-1|TRBD2
TGTGCCAGCAGTGAAGAAGACCTGACTAGCGGTTCCTACGAGCAGTACTTC
CASSEEDLTSGSYEQYF
>TRBJ2-1|once|TRBV6-2/TRBV6-3|TRBD1
TGTGCCAGCAGCCGGGACAGGGGTGGCTCGTATTCCAATGAGCAGTTCTTC
CASSRDRGGSYSNEQFF
>TRBJ2-7|NA|TRBV11-2|NA
TGTGCCAGCAGCTCTCACGAGCAGTACTTC
CASSSHEQYF
>TRBJ2-3|NA|TRBV9|TRBD1
TGTGCCAGCAGCATAACCGCGGCTGGGGACAGAACCACAGATACGCAGTATTTT
CASSITAAGDRTTDTQYF
>TRBJ2-2|NA|TRBV28|TRBD1
TGTGCCAGCAGTTTCGGGGACAGGGGGATTACCGGGGAGCTGTTTTTT
CASSFGDRGITGELFF
>TRBJ2-7|NA|TRBV29-1|TRBD2
TGCAGCGTTCATAGCGGGGGTTCCTACGAGCAGTACTTC
CSVHSGGSYEQYF
>TRBJ1-5|few|TRBV30|NA
TGTGCCTGGAGTGTAACAGGGACGGGGCAGCCCCAGCATTTT
CAWSVTGTGQPQHF
>TRBJ1-1|NA|TRBV3-1/TRBV3-2|NA
TGTGCCAGCAGCCAAGACCCCGTGAACACTGAAGCTTTCTTT
CASSQDPVNTEAFF
>TRBJ2-5|NA|TRBV12-3/TRBV12-4|TRBD1
TGTGCCAGCAGTCCCGGGGACAGAGAGACCCAGTACTTC
CASSPGDRETQYF
>TRBJ2-3|NA|TRBV5-1|NA
TGCGCCAGCAGCTTGGGACTCACAGATACGCAGTATTTT
CASSLGLTDTQYF
>TRBJ2-6|once|TRBV10-2|TRBD1
TGCGCCAGCTCGACAGGGATTGGCGGGGCCAACGTCCTGACTTTC
CASSTGIGGANVLTF
>TRBJ2-1|NA|TRBV29-1|NA
TGCAGCGTTGCTGCCCTAAGCTCCTACAATGAGCAGTTCTTC
CSVAALSSYNEQFF
>TRBJ2-6|many|TRBV6-2/TRBV6-3|NA
TGTGCCAGCAGTTACGACGTCCGGAGCTACTCTGGGGCCAACGTCCTGACTTTC
CASSYDVRSYSGANVLTF
>TRBJ2-1|NA|TRBV27|TRBD2
TGTGCCAGCACCGAGGGGGGGACTAGCGGGAGGTACGGGCAGTTCTTC
CASTEGGTSGRYGQFF
>TRBJ1-5|NA|TRBV5-8|NA
TGTGCCAGCAGCTTAGAGGTTATCGGGCAGCCCCAGCATTTT
CASSLEVIGQPQHF
>TRBJ1-2|NA|TRBV27|TRBD1
TGTGCCAGCAGTTTATCGGGACAGTTAGGCTACACCTTC
CASSLSGQLGYTF
>TRBJ2-1|NA|TRBV6-2/TRBV6-3|TRBD2
TGTGCCAGCAGTTTACTAGCGTCCTCCTACAATGAGCAGTTCTTC
CASSLLASSYNEQFF
>TRBJ1-5|NA|TRBV27|NA
TGTGCCAGCAGTTCAAACCGGGACAAGAATCAGCCCCAGCATTTT
CASSSNRDKNQPQHF
>TRBJ1-2|NA|TRBV7-2|NA
TGTGCCAGCAGCTTAGGTCAGGGACAAAACTATGGCTACACCTTC
CASSLGQGQNYGYTF
>TRBJ1-5|NA|TRBV28|NA
TGTGCCAGCAGTTCCCCAGGGGAACCCCATCAGCCCCAGCATTTT
CASSSPGEPHQPQHF
>TRBJ2-1|NA|TRBV5-4|NA
TGTGCCAGCAGCGCGCGGACAGAATACAATGAGCAGTTCTTC
CASSARTEYNEQFF
>TRBJ2-7|NA|TRBV27|TRBD1
TGTGCCAGCAGTTTATCTCGCAGGGGGACCCTATACGAGCAGTACTTC
CASSLSRRGTLYEQYF
>TRBJ2-4|once|TRBV7-9|TRBD2
TGTGCCAGCAGCTTAGGTGTGGCGGGAGGCGATATTCAGTACTTC
CASSLGVAGGDIQYF
>TRBJ1-2|NA|TRBV28|NA
TGTGCCAGCAGCCTTGTCCTGGACAGATACAAAAACTATGGCTACACCTTC
CASSLVLDRYKNYGYTF
>TRBJ2-1|NA|TRBV18|TRBD2
TGTGCCAGCTCACCGGGACTAGTGAGGGTCAATGAGCAGTTCTTC
CASSPGLVRVNEQFF
>TRBJ2-5|NA|TRBV3-1/TRBV3-2|TRBD2
TGTGCCAGCAGCCAAGACCTAGCGGGATTAGGGGAGACCCAGTACTTC
CASSQDLAGLGETQYF
>TRBJ2-3|NA|TRBV30|TRBD2
TGTGCCTGGAGCCCACCCGGACTAGCGGCTAGCACAGATACGCAGTATTTT
CAWSPPGLAASTDTQYF
>TRBJ2-1|NA|TRBV12-3/TRBV12-4|NA
TGTGCCAGCAGTTTACACCTAGCGAATGAGCAGTTCTTC
CASSLHLANEQFF
>TRBJ2-1|few|TRBV24-1|TRBD1
TGTGCCACCAGTGATCCCGGGACAGCCTACAATGAGCAGTTCTTC
CATSDPGTAYNEQFF
>TRBJ2-7|NA|TRBV6-1|TRBD1
TGTGCCAGCAGTGACCTGACAGGGATATCCTACGAGCAGTACTTC
CASSDLTGISYEQYF
>TRBJ2-3|NA|TRBV6-2/TRBV6-3|NA
TGTGCCAGCAGTCGGGGAGATACGCAGTATTTT
CASSRGDTQYF
>TRBJ2-7|few|TRBV19|NA
TGTGCCAGTAGTATAGCCGCAGGGTCATTCTACGAGCAGTACTTC
CASSIAAGSFYEQYF
>TRBJ2-5|NA|TRBV5-6|NA
TGTGCCAGCAGCCCAAAAAGGGGCGGGATCACAGCCCAAGAGACCCAGTACTTC
CASSPKRGGITAQETQYF
>TRBJ1-4|NA|TRBV12-3/TRBV12-4|NA
TGTGCCAGCACGGGAACAACTAATGAAAAACTGTTTTTT
CASTGTTNEKLFF